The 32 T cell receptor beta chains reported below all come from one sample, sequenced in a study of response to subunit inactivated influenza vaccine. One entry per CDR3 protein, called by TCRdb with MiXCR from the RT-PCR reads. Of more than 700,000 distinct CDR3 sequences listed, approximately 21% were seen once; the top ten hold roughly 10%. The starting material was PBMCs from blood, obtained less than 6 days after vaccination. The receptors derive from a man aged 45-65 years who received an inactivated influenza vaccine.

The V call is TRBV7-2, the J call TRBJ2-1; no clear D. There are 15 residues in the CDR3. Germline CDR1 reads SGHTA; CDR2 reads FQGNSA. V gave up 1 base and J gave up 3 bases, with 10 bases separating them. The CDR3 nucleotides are TGTGCCAGCAGCTTAGAGGCGGCCCGCTACAATGAGCAGTTCTTC. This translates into CASSLEAARYNEQFF.

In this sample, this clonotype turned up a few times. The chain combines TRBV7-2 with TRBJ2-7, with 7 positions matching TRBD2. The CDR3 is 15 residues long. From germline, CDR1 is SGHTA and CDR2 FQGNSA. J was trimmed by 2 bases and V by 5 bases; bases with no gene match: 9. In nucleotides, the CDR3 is TGTGCCAGCAGCCTCCGGACTAGGGAGGCCTACGAGCAGTACTTC. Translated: CASSLRTREAYEQYF.

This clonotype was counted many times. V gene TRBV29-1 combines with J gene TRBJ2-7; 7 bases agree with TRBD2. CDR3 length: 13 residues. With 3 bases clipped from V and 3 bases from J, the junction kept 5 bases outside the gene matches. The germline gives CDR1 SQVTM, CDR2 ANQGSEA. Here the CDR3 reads CSVELGGGYEQYF. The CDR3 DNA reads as TGCAGCGTTGAGTTGGGGGGGGGCTACGAGCAGTACTTC.

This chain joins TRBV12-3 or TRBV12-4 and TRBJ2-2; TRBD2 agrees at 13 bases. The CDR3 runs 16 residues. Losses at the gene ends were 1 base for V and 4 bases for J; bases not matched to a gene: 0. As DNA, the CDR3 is TGTGCCAGCAGTTTAGGGACTAGCGGGAGCACCGGGGAGCTGTTTTTT. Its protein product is CASSLGTSGSTGELFF.

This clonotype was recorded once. CDR3 in amino acids: CASSPQGGPGAGSPLHF. The CDR3, as DNA: TGTGCCAGCAGCCCCCAGGGGGGCCCGGGTGCAGGTTCACCCCTCCACTTT. The chain uses TRBV4-2 and TRBJ1-6, with 7 bases identical to TRBD1. Trimming removed 4 bases from V and 9 bases from J; junction bases left unmatched: 15. From germline, CDR1 is LGHNA and CDR2 YNFKEQ. The CDR3 consists of 17 residues.

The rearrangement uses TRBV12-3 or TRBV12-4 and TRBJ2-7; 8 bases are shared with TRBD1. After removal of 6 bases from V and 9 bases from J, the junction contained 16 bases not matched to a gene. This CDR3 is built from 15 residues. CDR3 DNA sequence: TGTGCCAGCAGCCTTTCAGGACAGGGTTTTGGCGGGCAGTACTTC. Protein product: CASSLSGQGFGGQYF.

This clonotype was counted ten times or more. In nucleotides, the CDR3 is TGTGCCAGCAGTTCCCGGACTAGCGGGATGTTTGAGCAGTTCTTC. It specifies CASSSRTSGMFEQFF. The rearrangement uses TRBV12-3 or TRBV12-4 and TRBJ2-1; 12 bases map to TRBD2. The CDR3 has 15 amino acids. Trimming took 4 bases from V and 9 from J; bases not matched to a gene: 7.

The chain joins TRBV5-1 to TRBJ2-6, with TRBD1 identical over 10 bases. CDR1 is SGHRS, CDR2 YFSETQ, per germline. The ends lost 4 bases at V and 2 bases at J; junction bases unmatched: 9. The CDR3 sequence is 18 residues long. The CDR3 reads CASSDWTGGIAGANVLTF. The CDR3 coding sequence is TGCGCCAGCAGCGATTGGACAGGGGGAATAGCTGGGGCCAACGTCCTGACTTTC.

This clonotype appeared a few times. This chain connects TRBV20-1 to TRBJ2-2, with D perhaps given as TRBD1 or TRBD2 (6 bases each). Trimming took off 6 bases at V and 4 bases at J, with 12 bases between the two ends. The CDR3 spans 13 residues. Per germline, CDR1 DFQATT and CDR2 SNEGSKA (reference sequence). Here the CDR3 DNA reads TGCAGTGCGACAGGAGCGGGCACCGGGGAGCTGTTTTTT. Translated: CSATGAGTGELFF.

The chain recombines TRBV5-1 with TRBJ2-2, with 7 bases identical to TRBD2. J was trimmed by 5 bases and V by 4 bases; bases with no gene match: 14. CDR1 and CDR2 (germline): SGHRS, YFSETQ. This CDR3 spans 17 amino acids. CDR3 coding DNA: TGCGCCAGCAGCCTGGCGGCTGCTAGCGGACCTACCGGGGAGCTGTTTTTT. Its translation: CASSLAAASGPTGELFF.

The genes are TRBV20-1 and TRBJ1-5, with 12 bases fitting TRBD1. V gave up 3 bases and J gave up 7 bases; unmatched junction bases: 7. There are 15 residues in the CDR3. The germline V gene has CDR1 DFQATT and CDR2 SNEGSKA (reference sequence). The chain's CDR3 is CSARGTGGVGQPQHF. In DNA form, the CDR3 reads TGCAGTGCTAGGGGGACAGGGGGCGTGGGGCAGCCCCAGCATTTT.

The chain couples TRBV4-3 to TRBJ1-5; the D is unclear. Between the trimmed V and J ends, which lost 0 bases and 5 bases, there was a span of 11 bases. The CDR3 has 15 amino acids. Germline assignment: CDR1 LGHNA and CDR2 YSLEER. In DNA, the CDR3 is TGCGCCAGCAGCCAAGATTTACAGAGATATCAGCCCCAGCATTTT. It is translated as CASSQDLQRYQPQHF.

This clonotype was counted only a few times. CDR3 sequence reads: CASSQSAGQGGYEQYF. The CDR3 DNA reads as TGTGCCAGCAGCCAATCGGCGGGTCAGGGCGGGTACGAGCAGTACTTC. The chain links TRBV4-2 to TRBJ2-7; either TRBD1 or TRBD2 may supply D (5 bases each). The length of the CDR3 is 16 residues. The germline gives CDR1 LGHNA, CDR2 YNFKEQ. Between the trimmed V and J ends, which lost 2 bases and 4 bases, there was a span of 18 bases.

The CDR3 loop reads CASRGTGTGPSDTQYF. The CDR3 nucleotides read TGTGCCAGCAGGGGAACCGGGACTGGCCCCTCAGATACGCAGTATTTT. The chain links TRBV6-1 to TRBJ2-3, with D tentatively TRBD2 (6 bases). Germline loops: CDR1 MNHNS, CDR2 SASEGT. Trimming took off 6 bases at V and 4 bases at J, with 20 bases between the two ends. The CDR3 sequence is 16 residues long.

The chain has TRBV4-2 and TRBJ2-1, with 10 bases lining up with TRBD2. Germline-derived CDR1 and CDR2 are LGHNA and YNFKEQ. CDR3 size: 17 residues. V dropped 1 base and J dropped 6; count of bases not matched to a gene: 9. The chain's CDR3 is CASSQGYSGRAVNEQFF. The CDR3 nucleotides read TGTGCCAGCAGCCAAGGGTACAGCGGGAGGGCCGTCAATGAGCAGTTCTTC.

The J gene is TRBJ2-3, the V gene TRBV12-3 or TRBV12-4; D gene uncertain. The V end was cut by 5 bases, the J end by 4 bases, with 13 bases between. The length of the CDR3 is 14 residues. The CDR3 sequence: CASSLKYLADTQYF. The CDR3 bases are TGTGCCAGCAGTCTCAAATATCTCGCAGATACGCAGTATTTT.

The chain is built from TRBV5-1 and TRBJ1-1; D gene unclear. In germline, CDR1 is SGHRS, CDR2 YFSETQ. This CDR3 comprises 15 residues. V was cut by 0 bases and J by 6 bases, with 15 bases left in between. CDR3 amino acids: CASSLERWGGPEAFF. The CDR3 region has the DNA TGCGCCAGCAGCTTGGAACGTTGGGGAGGCCCTGAAGCTTTCTTT.

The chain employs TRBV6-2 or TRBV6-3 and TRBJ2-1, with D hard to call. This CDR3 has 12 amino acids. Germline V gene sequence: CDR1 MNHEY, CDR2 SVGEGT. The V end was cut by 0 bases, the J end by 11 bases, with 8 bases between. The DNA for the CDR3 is TGTGCCAGCAGTTACTCGGAAGGGAAGCAGTTCTTC. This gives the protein CASSYSEGKQFF.

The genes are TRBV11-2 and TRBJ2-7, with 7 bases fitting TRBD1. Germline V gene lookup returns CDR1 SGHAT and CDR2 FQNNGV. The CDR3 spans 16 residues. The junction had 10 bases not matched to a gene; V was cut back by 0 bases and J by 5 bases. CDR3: CASSLDPRGPRDEQYF. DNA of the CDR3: TGTGCCAGCAGCTTAGATCCGAGGGGGCCGAGGGACGAGCAGTACTTC.

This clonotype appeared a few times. CDR3 sequence reads: CASREGTPRNSPLHF. The CDR3 coding sequence is TGCGCCAGCAGAGAGGGTACACCCCGCAATTCACCCCTCCACTTT. The chain employs TRBV5-1 and TRBJ1-6, with no clear D. CDR3 length: 15 amino acids. Trimming cost V 5 bases and J 7 bases, with 16 bases left between them. Germline assignment: CDR1 SGHRS and CDR2 YFSETQ.

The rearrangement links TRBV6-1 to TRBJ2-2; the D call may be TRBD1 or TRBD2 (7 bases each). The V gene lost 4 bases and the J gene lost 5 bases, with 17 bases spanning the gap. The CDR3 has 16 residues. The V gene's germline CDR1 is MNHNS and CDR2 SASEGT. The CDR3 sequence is CASSAGGDKMTGELFF. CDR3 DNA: TGTGCCAGCAGTGCAGGGGGGGACAAAATGACCGGGGAGCTGTTTTTT.

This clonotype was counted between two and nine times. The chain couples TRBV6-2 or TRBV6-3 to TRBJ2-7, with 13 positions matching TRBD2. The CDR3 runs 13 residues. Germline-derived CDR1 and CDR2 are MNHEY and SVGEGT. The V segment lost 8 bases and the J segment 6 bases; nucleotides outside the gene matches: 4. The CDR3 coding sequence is TGTGCCAGCGGACTAGCGGGAGTGAGCGAGCAGTACTTC. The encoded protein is CASGLAGVSEQYF.

CDR3 loop: CASSLMGPGETQYF. The CDR3, as DNA: TGTGCCAGCAGTTTAATGGGGCCAGGGGAGACCCAGTACTTC. The rearrangement joins TRBV12-3 or TRBV12-4 to TRBJ2-5; tentatively, D is TRBD1 (5 bases). Trimming removed 2 bases at V and 5 bases at J, with 12 bases between. This CDR3 is 14 amino acids long.

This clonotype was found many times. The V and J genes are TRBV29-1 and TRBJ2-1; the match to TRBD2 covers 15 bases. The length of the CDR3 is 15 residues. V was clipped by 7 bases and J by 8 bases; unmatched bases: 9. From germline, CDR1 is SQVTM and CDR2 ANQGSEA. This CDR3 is CSERIGTSGGYEQFF. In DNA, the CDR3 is TGCAGCGAAAGAATAGGGACTAGCGGGGGGTATGAGCAGTTCTTC.

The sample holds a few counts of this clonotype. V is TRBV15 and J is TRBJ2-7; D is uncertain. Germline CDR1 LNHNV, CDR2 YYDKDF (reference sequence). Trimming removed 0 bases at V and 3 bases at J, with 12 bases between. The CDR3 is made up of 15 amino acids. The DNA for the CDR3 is TGTGCCACCAGCAGAGAGCCTGGACGTAGCTACGAGCAGTACTTC. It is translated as CATSREPGRSYEQYF. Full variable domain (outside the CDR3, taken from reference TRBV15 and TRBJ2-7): DAMVIQNPRYQVTQFGKPVTLSCSQTLNHNVMYWYQQKSSQAPKLLFHYYDKDFNNEADTPDNFQSRRPNTSFCFLDIRSPGLGDTAMYLCATSREPGRSYEQYFGPGTRLTVT.

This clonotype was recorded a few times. Here the CDR3 reads CASSQWGTMNTEAFF. CDR3 in DNA: TGTGCCAGCAGCCAATGGGGGACTATGAACACTGAAGCTTTCTTT. The chain joins TRBV14 to TRBJ1-1, with TRBD1 as a possible D gene (5 bases). Per the germline V gene, CDR1 is SGHDN and CDR2 is FVKESK. The CDR3 extends over 15 amino acids. V dropped 2 bases and J dropped 0 bases, with 10 bases sitting between them. Full variable domain (remainder filled in from reference TRBV14 and TRBJ1-1): EAGVTQFPSHSVIEKGQTVTLRCDPISGHDNLYWYRRVMGKEIKFLLHFVKESKQDESGMPNNRFLAERTGGTYSTLKVQPAELEDSGVYFCASSQWGTMNTEAFFGQGTRLTVV.

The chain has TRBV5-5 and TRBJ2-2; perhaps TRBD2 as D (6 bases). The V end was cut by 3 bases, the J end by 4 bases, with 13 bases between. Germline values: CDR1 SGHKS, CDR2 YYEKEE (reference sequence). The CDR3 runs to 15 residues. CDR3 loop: CASSWGLRLTGELFF. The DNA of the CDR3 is TGTGCCAGCAGCTGGGGACTTAGACTCACCGGGGAGCTGTTTTTT.

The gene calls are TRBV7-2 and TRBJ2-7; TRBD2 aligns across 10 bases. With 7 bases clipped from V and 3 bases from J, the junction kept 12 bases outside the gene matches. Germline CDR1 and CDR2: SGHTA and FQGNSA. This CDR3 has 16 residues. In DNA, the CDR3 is TGTGCCAGCAAGTTGAGCGGGGGGGAAGTTATCTACGAGCAGTACTTC. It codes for CASKLSGGEVIYEQYF.

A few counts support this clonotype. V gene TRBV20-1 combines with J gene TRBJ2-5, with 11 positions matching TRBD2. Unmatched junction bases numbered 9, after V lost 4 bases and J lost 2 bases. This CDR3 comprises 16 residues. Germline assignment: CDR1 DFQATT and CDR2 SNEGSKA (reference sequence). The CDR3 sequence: CSATVAGGRSQETQYF. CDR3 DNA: TGCAGTGCTACCGTAGCGGGGGGGCGGAGTCAAGAGACCCAGTACTTC.

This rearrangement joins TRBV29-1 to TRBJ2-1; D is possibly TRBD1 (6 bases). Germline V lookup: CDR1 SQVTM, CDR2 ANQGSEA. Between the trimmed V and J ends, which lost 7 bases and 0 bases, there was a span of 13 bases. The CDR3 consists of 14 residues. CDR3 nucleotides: TGCAGCGCCGAACGACAGGTCTCCTACAATGAGCAGTTCTTC. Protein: CSAERQVSYNEQFF.

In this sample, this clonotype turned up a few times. The CDR3 reads CASSVQGNGEKLFF. The CDR3 coding sequence is TGTGCCAGCAGCGTACAGGGCAATGGGGAAAAACTGTTTTTT. This chain connects TRBV5-5 to TRBJ1-4; tentative D call: TRBD1 (6 bases). Germline lookup yields CDR1 SGHKS and CDR2 YYEKEE (reference sequence). CDR3 length: 14 amino acids. V gave up 4 bases and J gave up 8 bases, with 15 bases separating them.

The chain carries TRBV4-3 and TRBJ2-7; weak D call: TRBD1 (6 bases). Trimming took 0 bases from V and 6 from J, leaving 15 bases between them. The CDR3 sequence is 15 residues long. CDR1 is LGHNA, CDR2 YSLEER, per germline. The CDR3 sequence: CASSQDSGVIGEQYF. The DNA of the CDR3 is TGCGCCAGCAGCCAAGATTCAGGGGTAATAGGCGAGCAGTACTTC.